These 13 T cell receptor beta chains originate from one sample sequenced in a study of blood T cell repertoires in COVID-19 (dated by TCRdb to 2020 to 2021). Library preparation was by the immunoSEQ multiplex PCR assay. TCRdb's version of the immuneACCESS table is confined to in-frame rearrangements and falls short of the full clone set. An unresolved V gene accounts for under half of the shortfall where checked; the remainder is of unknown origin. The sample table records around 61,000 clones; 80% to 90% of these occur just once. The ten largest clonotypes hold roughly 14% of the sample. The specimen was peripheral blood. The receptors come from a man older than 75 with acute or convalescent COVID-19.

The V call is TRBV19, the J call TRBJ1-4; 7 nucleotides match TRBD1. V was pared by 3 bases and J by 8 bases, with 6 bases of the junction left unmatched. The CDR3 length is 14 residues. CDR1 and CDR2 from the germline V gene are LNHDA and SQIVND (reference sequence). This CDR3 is CASSIQGVREKLFF. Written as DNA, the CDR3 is TGTGCCAGTAGTATCCAGGGGGTTCGGGAAAAACTGTTTTTT.

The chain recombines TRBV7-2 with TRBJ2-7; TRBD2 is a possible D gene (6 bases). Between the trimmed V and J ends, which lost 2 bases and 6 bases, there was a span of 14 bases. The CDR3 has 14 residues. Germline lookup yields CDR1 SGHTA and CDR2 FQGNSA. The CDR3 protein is CASSLLTGVGEQYF. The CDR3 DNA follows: TGTGCCAGCAGCTTATTAACGGGGGTCGGCGAGCAGTACTTC.

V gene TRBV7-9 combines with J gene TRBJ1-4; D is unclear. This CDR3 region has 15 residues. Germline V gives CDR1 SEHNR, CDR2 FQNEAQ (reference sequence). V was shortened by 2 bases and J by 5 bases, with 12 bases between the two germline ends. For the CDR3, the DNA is TGTGCCAGCAGCTTACACCTTACAGAAAATGAAAAACTGTTTTTT. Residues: CASSLHLTENEKLFF.

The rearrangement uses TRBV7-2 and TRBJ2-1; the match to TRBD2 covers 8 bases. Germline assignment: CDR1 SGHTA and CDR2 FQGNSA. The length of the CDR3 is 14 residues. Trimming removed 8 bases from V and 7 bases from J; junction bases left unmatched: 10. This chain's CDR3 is CASGTSGGPNEQFF. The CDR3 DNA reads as TGTGCCAGCGGCACTTCGGGGGGGCCTAATGAGCAGTTCTTC. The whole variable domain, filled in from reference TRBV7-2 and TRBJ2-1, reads GAGVSQSPSNKVTEKGKDVELRCDPISGHTALYWYRQSLGQGLEFLIYFQGNSAPDKSGLPSDRFSAERTGGSVSTLTIQRTQQEDSAVYLCASGTSGGPNEQFFGPGTRLTVL.

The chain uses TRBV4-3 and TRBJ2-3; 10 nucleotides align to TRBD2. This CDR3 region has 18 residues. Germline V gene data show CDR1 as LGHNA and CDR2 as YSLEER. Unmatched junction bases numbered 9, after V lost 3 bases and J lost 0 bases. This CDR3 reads CASSHLNPTSGSTDTQYF. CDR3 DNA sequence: TGCGCCAGCAGCCATTTGAACCCGACTAGCGGGAGCACAGATACGCAGTATTTT.

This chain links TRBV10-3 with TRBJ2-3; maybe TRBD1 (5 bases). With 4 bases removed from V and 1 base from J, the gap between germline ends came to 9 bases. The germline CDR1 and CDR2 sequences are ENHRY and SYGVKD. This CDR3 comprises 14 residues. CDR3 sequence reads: CAISGARGTDTQYF. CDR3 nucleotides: TGTGCCATCAGTGGGGCCAGGGGCACAGATACGCAGTATTTT.

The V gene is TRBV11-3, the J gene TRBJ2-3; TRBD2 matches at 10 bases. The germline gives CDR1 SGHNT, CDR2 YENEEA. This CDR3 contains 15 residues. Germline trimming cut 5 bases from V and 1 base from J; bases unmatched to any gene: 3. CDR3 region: CASSPGLAGTDTQYF. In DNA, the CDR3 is TGTGCCAGCAGCCCAGGACTAGCGGGCACAGATACGCAGTATTTT. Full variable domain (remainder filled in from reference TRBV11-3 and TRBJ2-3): EAGVVQSPRYKIIEKKQPVAFWCNPISGHNTLYWYLQNLGQGPELLIRYENEEAVDDSQLPKDRFSAERLKGVDSTLKIQPAELGDSAVYLCASSPGLAGTDTQYFGPGTRLTVL.

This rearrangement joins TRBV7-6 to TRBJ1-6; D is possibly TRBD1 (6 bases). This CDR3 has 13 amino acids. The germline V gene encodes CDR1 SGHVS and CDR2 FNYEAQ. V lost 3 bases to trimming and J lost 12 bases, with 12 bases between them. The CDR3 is CASSLASDRPLHF. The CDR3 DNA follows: TGTGCCAGCAGCTTGGCCTCGGACAGACCCCTCCACTTT.

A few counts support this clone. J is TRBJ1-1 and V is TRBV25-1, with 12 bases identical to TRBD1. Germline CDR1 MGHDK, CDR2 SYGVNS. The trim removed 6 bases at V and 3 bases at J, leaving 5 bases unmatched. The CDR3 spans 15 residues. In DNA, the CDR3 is TGTGCCAGCAGGGGGACAGGGGGCGAGTACACTGAAGCTTTCTTT. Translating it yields CASRGTGGEYTEAFF. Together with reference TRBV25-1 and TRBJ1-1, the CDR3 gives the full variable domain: EADIYQTPRYLVIGTGKKITLECSQTMGHDKMYWYQQDPGMELHLIHYSYGVNSTEKGDLSSESTVSRIRTEHFPLTLESARPSHTSQYLCASRGTGGEYTEAFFGQGTRLTVV.

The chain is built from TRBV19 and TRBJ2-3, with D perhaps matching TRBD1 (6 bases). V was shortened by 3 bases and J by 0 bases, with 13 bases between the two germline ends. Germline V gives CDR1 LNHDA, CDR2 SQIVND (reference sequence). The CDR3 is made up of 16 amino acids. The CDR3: CASSMRGRSSTDTQYF. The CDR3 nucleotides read TGTGCCAGTAGTATGAGGGGGAGATCTAGCACAGATACGCAGTATTTT.

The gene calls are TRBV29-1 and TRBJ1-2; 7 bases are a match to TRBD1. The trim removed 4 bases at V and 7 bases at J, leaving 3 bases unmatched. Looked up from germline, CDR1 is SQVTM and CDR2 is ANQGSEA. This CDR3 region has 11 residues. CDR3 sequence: CSVGTGTGYTF. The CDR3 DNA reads TGCAGCGTTGGGACAGGCACTGGCTACACCTTC.

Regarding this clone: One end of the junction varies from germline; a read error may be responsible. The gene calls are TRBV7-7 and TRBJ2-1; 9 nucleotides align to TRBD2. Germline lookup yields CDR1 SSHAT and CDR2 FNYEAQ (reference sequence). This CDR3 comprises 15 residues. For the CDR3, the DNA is TGTGCTAGCAGCTTAGATGCGGGGGGGAACAATGAGCAGTTCTTC. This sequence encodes CASSLDAGGNNEQFF.

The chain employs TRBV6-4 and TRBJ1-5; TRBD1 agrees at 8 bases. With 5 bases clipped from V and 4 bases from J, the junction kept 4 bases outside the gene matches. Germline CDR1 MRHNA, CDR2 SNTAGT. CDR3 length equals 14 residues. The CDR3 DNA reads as TGTGCCAGCAGTCATCAGGGGGCTAATCAGCCCCAGCATTTT. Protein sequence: CASSHQGANQPQHF.